The text below deals with one T cell receptor beta chain. The sample originates from a study of blood T cell repertoires in COVID-19. Study background: Sites in the United States, Italy and Spain provided acute and convalescent COVID-19 samples. PBMCs, B-cell-depleted T cells, or T cells provided the cDNA or gDNA that made up the material.

As processed by the authors: From reference gene primer amplification, estimates of nucleated cell counts were derived. Sequencing used immunoSEQ multiplex PCR; TCRdb keeps in-frame clones, though not all of them. Clone size and the V and J calls come from that table; the DNA yielded D and trimming. The sample shows 120,000 to 150,000 clones, about 86% of them seen only once. V shed 0 bases, J shed 4 bases, and the junction held 6 bases outside the gene matches. From germline, CDR1 is SGHRS and CDR2 YFSETQ. CDR3 length equals 16 residues. This sequence was found in a woman aged 60 to 75 with acute or convalescent COVID-19. Sequencing was carried out using peripheral blood. The chain links TRBV5-1 to TRBJ2-5, with 10 bases lining up with TRBD2. DNA of the CDR3: TGCGCCAGCAGCTTGGCCCCTAGCGGGGGCGGAGAGACCCAGTACTTC. Amino acid sequence: CASSLAPSGGGETQYF.